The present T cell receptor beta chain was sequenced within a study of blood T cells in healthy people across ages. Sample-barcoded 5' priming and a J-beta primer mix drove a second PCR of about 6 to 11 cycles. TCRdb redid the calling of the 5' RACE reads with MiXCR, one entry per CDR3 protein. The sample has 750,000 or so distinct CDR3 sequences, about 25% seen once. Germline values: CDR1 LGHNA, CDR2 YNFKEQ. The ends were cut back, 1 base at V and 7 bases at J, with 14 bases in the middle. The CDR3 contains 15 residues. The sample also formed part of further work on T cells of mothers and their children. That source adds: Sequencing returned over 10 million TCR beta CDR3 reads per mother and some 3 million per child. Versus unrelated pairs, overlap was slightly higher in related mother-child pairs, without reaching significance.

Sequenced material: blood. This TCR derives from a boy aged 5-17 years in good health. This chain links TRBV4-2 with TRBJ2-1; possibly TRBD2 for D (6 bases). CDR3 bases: TGTGCCAGCAGCCAAGGGATGGGGGGAGATAATGAGCAGTTCTTC. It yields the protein CASSQGMGGDNEQFF.